What follows describes a single TCR beta chain. Its matching antigen is unknown. RNA transcripts provided the source from which TCR beta CDR3 regions were amplified. The HTBI set primed first-round TCR CDR3 RT-PCR. TCRdb analysed the multiplex PCR reads with MiXCR anew, one entry per CDR3 protein. The sample contains roughly 500,000 distinct CDR3 sequences, around 50% of which appear only once. Germline V gene sequence: CDR1 DFQATT, CDR2 SNEGSKA (reference sequence). Trimming cost V 0 bases and J 5 bases, with 13 bases left between them. The CDR3 totals 15 residues. This sample was included in a study of T cells in Graves' hyperthyroidism and ophthalmopathy. Notes on the study in general: Ophthalmopathy was told apart from stable hyperthyroidism by a 13 V-J model. Blood also showed most of the thyroid clonotypes that were expanded above 0.001.

J is TRBJ1-4 and V is TRBV20-1; D gene unclear. Sequenced sample: peripheral blood or thyroid tissue (not recorded which). The source is an adult woman with Graves' disease, either hyperthyroidism or ophthalmopathy (not recorded which). This chain's CDR3 is CSARDWKGINEKLFF. The CDR3 DNA reads TGCAGTGCTAGAGATTGGAAAGGGATAAATGAAAAACTGTTTTTT.